This is a list of T cell receptor beta chains from one sample in a study of response to subunit inactivated influenza vaccine. TCRdb itself ran the RT-PCR reads through MiXCR, one entry per CDR3 protein. The data contain 650,000 to 700,000 distinct CDR3 sequences, approximately 14% of them seen just once; the ten biggest clones take up around 10%. Material: PBMCs from blood, obtained roughly 12 days after vaccination. The receptors were sampled from a man aged 50-60 years who received an inactivated influenza vaccine. Both conserved end residues are part of each CDR3. The D gene is left open where the match is weak. Some rows have no size entry. The others give once, few or many, or a class for an expanded clone.

clone_size: few; v_call: TRBV30; j_call: TRBJ1-2; d_call: TRBD1; cdr3_nt: TGTGCCTGGAGTAGACAGGGGTATCTGGCATTGAATGGCTACACCTTC; cdr3_aa: CAWSRQGYLALNGYTF
clone_size: few; v_call: TRBV12-3/TRBV12-4; j_call: TRBJ1-4; d_call: .; cdr3_nt: TGTGCCAGCAGTCAACCGACAGTAGCGTTTTTT; cdr3_aa: CASSQPTVAFF
clone_size: .; v_call: TRBV28; j_call: TRBJ2-7; d_call: .; cdr3_nt: TGTGCCAGCAGTCCCTTTGATCAGGGGCCAGCCTACGAGCAGTACTTC; cdr3_aa: CASSPFDQGPAYEQYF
clone_size: .; v_call: TRBV3-1; j_call: TRBJ2-4; d_call: TRBD1; cdr3_nt: TGTGCCAGCAGCCACTCTGACAGGGCTCTAGCCAAAAACATTCAGTACTTC; cdr3_aa: CASSHSDRALAKNIQYF
clone_size: few; v_call: TRBV7-2; j_call: TRBJ2-1; d_call: .; cdr3_nt: TGTGCCAGCAGCTTAGCCCAGAGCTCCTACAATGAGCAGTTCTTC; cdr3_aa: CASSLAQSSYNEQFF
clone_size: many; v_call: TRBV12-3/TRBV12-4; j_call: TRBJ2-1; d_call: TRBD2; cdr3_nt: TGTGCCAGCAGTCCCCCGGGACTAGCGGGGTACAATGAGCAGTTCTTC; cdr3_aa: CASSPPGLAGYNEQFF
clone_size: few; v_call: TRBV5-5; j_call: TRBJ2-7; d_call: TRBD1; cdr3_nt: TGTGCCAGCAGCTTGCGGGCGGGACAGGGGGCCACCTACGAGCAGTACTTC; cdr3_aa: CASSLRAGQGATYEQYF
clone_size: few; v_call: TRBV5-1; j_call: TRBJ1-3; d_call: TRBD1; cdr3_nt: TGCGCCAGCAGACAAGGGACAGGCTCATCTGGAAACACCATATATTTT; cdr3_aa: CASRQGTGSSGNTIYF
clone_size: .; v_call: TRBV5-1; j_call: TRBJ2-5; d_call: TRBD1; cdr3_nt: TGCGCCAGCAGCTGGGGACAGAGCTACCAAGAGACCCAGTACTTC; cdr3_aa: CASSWGQSYQETQYF
clone_size: .; v_call: TRBV19; j_call: TRBJ2-7; d_call: TRBD1; cdr3_nt: TGTGCCAGTAGTAGTTGGGGACAGGCCCACGAGCAGTACTTC; cdr3_aa: CASSSWGQAHEQYF
clone_size: few; v_call: TRBV6-1; j_call: TRBJ2-1; d_call: .; cdr3_nt: TGTGCCAGCAGCAAGGGGGACCAATTATACAATGAGCAGTTCTTC; cdr3_aa: CASSKGDQLYNEQFF
clone_size: few; v_call: TRBV4-3; j_call: TRBJ2-2; d_call: .; cdr3_nt: TGCGCCAGCAGCCAGGGTGGGGCCCACACCGGGGAGCTGTTTTTT; cdr3_aa: CASSQGGAHTGELFF
clone_size: .; v_call: TRBV29-1; j_call: TRBJ2-2; d_call: TRBD1; cdr3_nt: TGCAGCGTAGGGACAGCCGCGAACACCGGGGAGCTGTTTTTT; cdr3_aa: CSVGTAANTGELFF
clone_size: .; v_call: TRBV12-3/TRBV12-4; j_call: TRBJ1-2; d_call: .; cdr3_nt: TGTGCCAGCAGTCTGACTCCCGGGACGGCAGATGGCTACACCTTC; cdr3_aa: CASSLTPGTADGYTF
clone_size: few; v_call: TRBV11-2; j_call: TRBJ1-2; d_call: .; cdr3_nt: TGTGCCAGCAGCTTAGTTCGAGGAGGGCGGGGTGGCTACACCTTC; cdr3_aa: CASSLVRGGRGGYTF
clone_size: few; v_call: TRBV3-1; j_call: TRBJ2-1; d_call: .; cdr3_nt: TGTGCCAGCCTCGGAACTGGAGATGAGCAGTTCTTC; cdr3_aa: CASLGTGDEQFF
clone_size: many; v_call: TRBV29-1; j_call: TRBJ2-1; d_call: .; cdr3_nt: TGCAGCGTTGTCCCAGGCCCGGGCAATGAGCAGTTCTTC; cdr3_aa: CSVVPGPGNEQFF
clone_size: .; v_call: TRBV4-3; j_call: TRBJ2-2; d_call: .; cdr3_nt: TGCGCCAGCAGCCAAGTGCTGTCCGAGTACACCGGGGAGCTGTTTTTT; cdr3_aa: CASSQVLSEYTGELFF
clone_size: few; v_call: TRBV7-2; j_call: TRBJ2-7; d_call: .; cdr3_nt: TGTGCCAGCAGCCAGACATCCGAGCAGTACTTC; cdr3_aa: CASSQTSEQYF
clone_size: .; v_call: TRBV6-1; j_call: TRBJ1-2; d_call: .; cdr3_nt: TGTGCCAGCAGTGAGCCCGGACGTTATAATGGCTACACCTTC; cdr3_aa: CASSEPGRYNGYTF
clone_size: .; v_call: TRBV14; j_call: TRBJ2-5; d_call: TRBD1; cdr3_nt: TGTGCCAGCAGCCCTCGGACAGGGGGTTGGGAGACCCAGTACTTC; cdr3_aa: CASSPRTGGWETQYF
clone_size: few; v_call: TRBV20-1; j_call: TRBJ2-7; d_call: .; cdr3_nt: TGCAGTGCTCGACAGAGCTCCTACGAGCAGTACTTC; cdr3_aa: CSARQSSYEQYF
clone_size: few; v_call: TRBV24-1; j_call: TRBJ2-3; d_call: .; cdr3_nt: TGTGCCACCAGTGATCCGAGGGACCTGGGTCAAGATACGCAGTATTTT; cdr3_aa: CATSDPRDLGQDTQYF
clone_size: .; v_call: TRBV9; j_call: TRBJ1-2; d_call: TRBD1; cdr3_nt: TGTGCCAGCAGCGTCACCGGGACAGCTAACTATGGCTACACCTTC; cdr3_aa: CASSVTGTANYGYTF
clone_size: few; v_call: TRBV7-2; j_call: TRBJ2-5; d_call: TRBD2; cdr3_nt: TGTGCCAGCAGCTCCAGTCTAGCGGGGGGGCAAGAGACCCAGTACTTC; cdr3_aa: CASSSSLAGGQETQYF
clone_size: .; v_call: TRBV20-1; j_call: TRBJ2-7; d_call: .; cdr3_nt: TGCAGTGCTAGAGTTTTTTCCGAGCAGTACTTC; cdr3_aa: CSARVFSEQYF
clone_size: .; v_call: TRBV5-1; j_call: TRBJ2-5; d_call: .; cdr3_nt: TGCGCCAGCAGGGAGGGCCCCACAGAGACCCAGTACTTC; cdr3_aa: CASREGPTETQYF